The 8 T cell receptor beta chains presented below share a single source sample, sequenced in a study of T cell clonality in common variable immunodeficiency. Produced via immunoSEQ multiplex PCR; TCRdb's table is partial and in-frame only. The specimen has approximately 34,000 clones, none found just once. Sequencing was carried out using peripheral blood mononuclear cells. The receptors were sampled from a person aged 18 to 75 in good health.

Points on this clone: The CDR3 end lies 3 residues beyond the end of the read and is filled in from the germline J gene. The chain employs TRBV7-2 and TRBJ1-2; D might be TRBD1 (6 bases). The CDR3 is 15 residues long. The germline V gene encodes CDR1 SGHTA and CDR2 FQGNSA. CDR3 region: CASSPQGVISDTYTF. The sequenced CDR3 bases are TGTGCCAGCAGCCCACAGGGTGTTATTTCAGATACC.

This clone was detected ten times or more. The read halts 3 residues ahead of the CDR3 end, with the missing end drawn from the germline J gene. The chain is built from TRBV7-9 and TRBJ2-5; TRBD2 aligns across 7 bases. Germline V gives CDR1 SEHNR, CDR2 FQNEAQ (reference sequence). V dropped 6 bases and J dropped 5; count of bases not matched to a gene: 12. CDR3 length: 15 residues. The CDR3 loop is CASRARRAGVETQYF. Incomplete CDR3 DNA: TGTGCCAGCAGGGCCCGCCGGGCGGGAGTTGAGACC.

The table lists this clone with many counts. The CDR3 end lies 3 residues beyond the end of the read and is filled in from the germline J gene. The chain is built from TRBV20-1 and TRBJ1-5, with D hard to call. CDR3 length: 12 amino acids. Germline CDR1 is DFQATT and CDR2 is SNEGSKA (reference sequence). Trimming left V 3 bases short and J 4 bases short, with 7 bases between. Partial CDR3 DNA: TGCAGTGCTAGTACAGCTAATCAGCCC. This translates into CSASTANQP. In full, the CDR3 is CSASTANQPQHF.

This clone has at least ten counts. Sequencing ends 3 residues short of the CDR3 end; the germline J gene provides the rest. V and J are TRBV5-1 and TRBJ2-1; 12 bases match TRBD2. The CDR3 length is 19 residues. Germline V gives CDR1 SGHRS, CDR2 YFSETQ. V lost 1 base, J lost 0 bases, and 8 bases stayed unmatched. The CDR3: CASSLMRLAGVGSYNEQFF. The part of the CDR3 DNA that was read is TGCGCCAGCAGCTTGATGAGACTAGCGGGAGTCGGCTCCTACAATGAG.

This clone was found many times. The DNA ends 3 residues before the CDR3 does, and the rest of the CDR3 is filled in from the germline J gene. This chain connects TRBV12-3 or TRBV12-4 to TRBJ1-4; weak D call: TRBD1 (5 bases). V lost 5 bases and J lost 4, with 11 bases in between. CDR3 length equals 14 residues. The CDR3 loop reads CASSHRQLNEKLFF. The CDR3 DNA, read in part, is TGTGCCAGCAGTCATCGACAGCTTAATGAAAAA.

This clone showed up many times. The sequenced fragment ends 3 residues before the CDR3 boundary, so the rest is inferred from the germline J gene. The V call is TRBV6-1, the J call TRBJ2-7; possibly TRBD2 for D (6 bases). The V end lost 4 bases, the J end lost 2 bases, and 18 bases lay between the germline ends. The CDR3 spans 16 residues. The germline CDR1 and CDR2 sequences are MNHNS and SASEGT. CDR3 sequence: CASSGGSGRATYEQYF. Partial CDR3 DNA: TGTGCCAGCAGTGGGGGAAGCGGGCGAGCCACCTACGAG.

This clone was recorded at least ten times. The CDR3 end lies 3 residues beyond the end of the read and is filled in from the germline J gene. This chain links TRBV4-2 with TRBJ2-7; no clear D. From germline, CDR1 is LGHNA and CDR2 YNFKEQ. CDR3 size: 13 residues. Trimming cost V 3 bases and J 3 bases, with 9 bases left between them. The part of the CDR3 DNA that was read is TGTGCCAGCAGCCAGGCTAGAGACTACGAG. Protein: CASSQARDYE. The CDR3 as a whole reads CASSQARDYEQYF.

In this sample, this clone turned up many times. The read ends 3 residues before the CDR3 terminus; that terminus is restored from the germline J gene. V gene TRBV19 combines with J gene TRBJ2-7; the D gene is possibly TRBD2 (6 bases). Per germline, CDR1 LNHDA and CDR2 SQIVND (reference sequence). V gave up 2 bases and J gave up 3 bases, with 11 bases separating them. This CDR3 spans 14 amino acids. The chain's CDR3 is CASSIRDWDYEQYF. The sequenced part of the CDR3 DNA is TGTGCCAGTAGTATACGGGACTGGGACTACGAG.